These T cell receptor beta chains were read from a single sample in a study of blood T cell repertoires in COVID-19. Profiled with immunoSEQ multiplex PCR; TCRdb holds only in-frame clones, not every one. The sample shows around 380,000 clones, around 87% of them seen only once. Sequenced sample: PBMCs or T cells enriched from blood (not recorded which). Source of these receptors: a man aged 30-40 years who had recovered from COVID-19. The CDR3 runs from the conserved cysteine through the conserved F or W. A D gene is named only where the DNA matches it firmly.

V gene	D gene	J gene	CDR3 protein	CDR3 DNA
TRBV6-2/TRBV6-3	NA	TRBJ1-5	CASSYGGVDQPQHF	TGTGCCAGCAGTTACGGGGGGGTCGATCAGCCCCAGCATTTT
TRBV10-2	TRBD1	TRBJ1-2	CASSDQGAVDGYTF	TGCGCCAGCAGTGATCAGGGGGCTGTGGATGGCTACACCTTC
TRBV5-6	NA	TRBJ2-3	CASSLSGGAQDTQYF	TGTGCCAGCAGCTTAAGTGGGGGGGCCCAAGATACGCAGTATTTT
TRBV3-1/TRBV3-2	TRBD2	TRBJ2-1	CASELAGGPGEQFF	TGTGCCAGCGAACTAGCGGGGGGGCCCGGTGAGCAGTTCTTC
TRBV11-2	NA	TRBJ1-5	CASSLDLQGGPQHF	TGTGCCAGCAGCTTAGACTTACAGGGTGGGCCCCAGCATTTT
TRBV6-2/TRBV6-3	TRBD2	TRBJ2-7	CASSSTSGTSYEQYF	TGTGCCAGCAGTTCGACTAGCGGGACCTCCTACGAGCAGTACTTC
TRBV5-1	TRBD1	TRBJ2-7	CASSLDRGPYEQYF	TGCGCCAGCAGCCTGGACAGGGGTCCCTACGAGCAGTACTTC
TRBV11-1	NA	TRBJ2-2	CASSNPPGANTGELFF	TGTGCCAGCAGTAACCCGCCGGGGGCGAACACCGGGGAGCTGTTTTTT
TRBV30	NA	TRBJ2-2	CAWSLIGLARSRELFF	TGTGCCTGGAGCCTAATAGGGCTAGCACGTTCCCGGGAGCTGTTTTTT
TRBV10-3	NA	TRBJ2-2	CAISERRTPGELFF	TGTGCCATCAGTGAACGACGGACACCCGGGGAGCTGTTTTTT
TRBV19	NA	TRBJ2-3	CASSNQGTDTQYF	TGTGCCAGTAGTAACCAGGGAACAGATACGCAGTATTTT
TRBV27	TRBD1	TRBJ1-1	CASRSGTGGLAFF	TGTGCCAGCAGATCCGGGACAGGGGGCTTGGCTTTCTTT
TRBV7-2	NA	TRBJ2-3	CASSLAGREGTDTQYF	TGTGCCAGCAGCTTAGCGGGCAGGGAAGGCACAGATACGCAGTATTTT
TRBV5-1	NA	TRBJ2-1	CASSPPTERIEQFF	TGCGCCAGCAGCCCCCCAACTGAGCGCATAGAGCAGTTCTTC